The 3 T cell receptor beta chains listed next were all sequenced from one sample in a study of blood T cell repertoires in COVID-19. Clones were read by immunoSEQ multiplex PCR, and TCRdb kept only the in-frame ones, dropping some. The profile shows some 160,000 clones, 88% of them singletons. Source material: PBMCs or T cells enriched from blood (not recorded which). The receptors originated from a woman aged 45-65 years who had recovered from COVID-19.

The chain employs TRBV4-1 and TRBJ1-4; 7 bases agree with TRBD1. The V segment lost 7 bases and the J segment 0 bases; nucleotides outside the gene matches: 2. CDR1 and CDR2 from the germline V gene are MGHRA and YSYEKL. CDR3 size: 14 residues. CDR3 amino acids: CASTGQATNEKLFF. Written as DNA, the CDR3 is TGCGCCAGCACCGGACAGGCAACTAATGAAAAACTGTTTTTT.

The chain couples TRBV4-1 to TRBJ1-2, with D unresolved. The CDR3 loop spans 12 amino acids. In germline, CDR1 is MGHRA, CDR2 YSYEKL. Trimming took 0 bases from V and 4 from J, leaving 3 bases between them. The CDR3 here is CASSQDSYGYTF. In DNA form, the CDR3 reads TGCGCCAGCAGCCAAGACAGCTATGGCTACACCTTC.

This sequence joins TRBV30 and TRBJ1-2, with a weak D call TRBD1 (6 bases). Per the germline V gene, CDR1 is GTSNPN and CDR2 is SVGIG (reference sequence). CDR3 size: 13 residues. With 0 bases removed from V and 7 bases from J, the gap between germline ends came to 12 bases. The CDR3 loop reads CAWSVGQKGGYTF. The CDR3 DNA reads as TGTGCCTGGAGTGTAGGACAGAAGGGTGGCTACACCTTC.